Below are 8 T cell receptor beta chains sequenced from a single sample in a study of T cells in narcolepsy. Profiling relied on immunoSEQ multiplex PCR, and the TCRdb table lists in-frame clones only, not all of them. Found here are tens of thousands of clones, around 80% of them singletons; the top ten hold about 1%. The source material was memory (CD45RA-) CD4+ T cells from blood. These TCRs come from a human donor in good health.

The chain has TRBV7-9 and TRBJ2-7; 11 positions agree with TRBD2. The ends lost 5 bases at V and 4 bases at J; junction bases unmatched: 4. The CDR3 has 14 residues. Germline V lookup: CDR1 SEHNR, CDR2 FQNEAQ (reference sequence). The CDR3 DNA follows: TGTGCCAGCAGCCGACTAGCGGGAAGGTACGAGCAGTACTTC. This translates into CASSRLAGRYEQYF.

The chain is built from TRBV6-1 and TRBJ1-2; possible D gene TRBD1, 5 bases. V lost 3 bases and J lost 4, with 9 bases in between. CDR3 size: 13 residues. Germline lookup yields CDR1 MNHNS and CDR2 SASEGT. In DNA, the CDR3 is TGTGCCAGCAGTGACCGCGACAGCTATGGCTACACCTTC. Its translation: CASSDRDSYGYTF.

The V gene is TRBV9, the J gene TRBJ1-3; no firm D call. Per germline, CDR1 SGDLS and CDR2 YYNGEE. V dropped 0 bases and J dropped 0 bases, with 13 bases sitting between them. The CDR3 contains 17 residues. The CDR3 protein is CASSVGGARSSGNTIYF. The DNA for the CDR3 is TGTGCCAGCAGCGTAGGAGGCGCCCGGAGCTCTGGAAACACCATATATTTT.

The V call is TRBV27, the J call TRBJ2-7, with 12 bases matching TRBD2. There are 18 residues in the CDR3. After removal of 2 bases from V and 0 bases from J, the junction contained 8 bases not matched to a gene. Germline loops: CDR1 MNHEY, CDR2 SMNVEV (reference sequence). CDR3 DNA sequence: TGTGCCAGCAGTTTAGTCCCGACTAGCGGGAGTCCCTCCTACGAGCAGTACTTC. This encodes CASSLVPTSGSPSYEQYF.

The CDR3 bases are TGTGCCAGCAGAGACAGGAGGGTAAACACCGGGGAGCTGTTTTTT. Its protein product is CASRDRRVNTGELFF. V gene TRBV5-4 combines with J gene TRBJ2-2; TRBD1 or TRBD2 may be the D gene (6 bases each). V lost 5 bases and J 2 bases, leaving 13 bases between the germline ends. Germline-derived CDR1 and CDR2 are SGHNT and YYREEE (reference sequence). The CDR3 has 15 amino acids.

This clone was recorded only once. The chain combines TRBV5-6 with TRBJ2-1, with 15 nucleotides matching TRBD2. Losses at the gene ends were 4 bases for V and 1 base for J; bases not matched to a gene: 3. This CDR3 has 17 residues. The germline V gene has CDR1 SGHDT and CDR2 YYEEEE. The chain's CDR3 is CASSQGLAGGSYNEQFF. The CDR3 nucleotides read TGTGCCAGCAGCCAGGGACTAGCGGGGGGTTCCTACAATGAGCAGTTCTTC.

The chain is built from TRBV6-6 and TRBJ1-3, with D hard to call. V was trimmed by 0 bases and J by 3 bases, leaving 6 bases between them. This CDR3 contains 14 residues. Germline CDR1 reads MNHNY; CDR2 reads SVGAGI (reference sequence). The CDR3 DNA reads as TGTGCCAGCAGTTACTCGGAGTTTGGAAACACCATATATTTT. Translated: CASSYSEFGNTIYF.

The chain uses TRBV5-8 and TRBJ1-2; D gene ambiguous. Trimming removed 1 base at V and 7 bases at J, with 8 bases between. The CDR3 totals 12 residues. Germline V lookup: CDR1 SGHTS, CDR2 YDEGEE. The CDR3 sequence is CASSLRARGYTF. CDR3 bases: TGTGCCAGCAGCTTGCGCGCCCGTGGCTACACCTTC.